This T cell receptor beta chain was sequenced in a study of beta chain features in type 1 diabetes. Findings and limits, study-wide: Insertions at VDJ junctions were less frequent in type 1 diabetes patients. These patients also deleted more nucleotides at the same junctions.

In regard to this clone: Its antigen is unidentified.

Trimming took off 3 bases at V and 3 bases at J, with 22 bases between the two ends. The CDR3 runs to 18 residues. The V gene's germline CDR1 is SGHTA and CDR2 FQGNSA. As every portion of the isolated RNA was reverse transcribed, the sequencing read expressed TCRB transcripts. Clones were sequenced by immunoSEQ multiplex PCR, and TCRdb holds only the in-frame ones, with some missing. The table has roughly 400,000 clones, around 13% seen once; the top ten hold less than 0.04%. The sequenced sample consisted of naive CD4+ T cells from blood. The TCR originated in a man aged 25-40 years in good health. This chain uses TRBV7-2 with TRBJ2-3, with a possible D match to TRBD2 (7 bases). CDR3 nucleotides: TGTGCCAGCAGCTTTTACCGTAGAGCGGGGACAAGTACAGATACGCAGTATTTT. It specifies CASSFYRRAGTSTDTQYF.